This T cell receptor beta chain originates from a study of regulatory T cells in long-lasting Graves disease. Study-level background: Prior antithyroid drug treatment in newly diagnosed Graves' patients lasted under 3 months. Study findings and constraints: Segments TRBV28, TRBJ1-2 and TRBJ2-5 showed preferential usage in persistent disease. Patients with persistent disease shared 2,900 or so public clonotypes, outpacing the roughly 1,000 shared by new patients. It was possible that the small sample size reduced accuracy.

Arm-PCR of CDR3 regions with iRepertoire HTBI primers generated TCR beta libraries. Via MiXCR, TCRdb re-called the multiplex PCR reads, giving one row per CDR3 protein. The sample contains about 200,000 distinct CDR3 sequences, around 16% of which appear only once. In the case of this clonotype: The target antigen is unknown.

V was shortened by 6 bases and J by 5 bases, with 13 bases between the two germline ends. CDR3 length equals 13 residues. The germline CDR1 and CDR2 sequences are SNHLY and FYNNEI. Time point: newly diagnosed GD, antithyroid drugs for less than 3 months. With RNA extracted from PBMCs as input, the TCR library was made. This material consisted of peripheral blood mononuclear cells (PBMCs), taken at new diagnosis, from a patient treated with antithyroid drugs. The chain uses TRBV2 and TRBJ2-5, with D possibly being TRBD1 (5 bases). This TCR was sampled from a female donor with Graves disease. The CDR3 bases are TGTGCCAGCAGATCCCTGGGGCTGGAGACCCAGTACTTC. Protein sequence: CASRSLGLETQYF.